This TCR beta chain emerged from a study of cytomegalovirus exposure and HLA in healthy donors. V lost 3 bases to trimming and J lost 8 bases, with 23 bases between them. Germline V gives CDR1 ENHRY, CDR2 SYGVKD. The CDR3 is made up of 18 amino acids. Repertoires were generated with immunoSEQ multiplex PCR, while TCRdb's copy carries only in-frame clones and drops some. The table shows about 160,000 clones, with less than 90% occurring only once. General observations from the study: The study flagged approximately 180 TCR beta chains as cytomegalovirus-associated. Among the CMV-associated chains, three were confirmed in vitro as specific for CMV antigens. A subsequent analysis found that TCR clusters from the first cohort also tended to co-occur in the 120 validation repertoires, with around 94% of cluster scores above 0.

With regard to this clone: Its specificity is not known.

The chain uses TRBV10-3 and TRBJ1-6; no firm D call. The clonotype comes from a young woman in good health and CMV-seronegative. The sequenced material came from PBMCs. DNA for the CDR3: TGTGCCATCAGTGATTCCCCTCCCTTTTGGGCCCGCGATTCACCCCTCCACTTT. This gives the protein CAISDSPPFWARDSPLHF.